These 6 T cell receptor beta chains were all obtained from the same sample, sequenced in a study of control samples from healthy donors and cancer patients. This table comes from immunoSEQ multiplex PCR, and its TCRdb copy is limited to in-frame clones, with some not included. The sample carries 140,000 to 150,000 clones, 93% recorded once. The source material was blood. The receptors were sampled from a man between 18 and 35 years old in good health.

The V gene is TRBV18, the J gene TRBJ1-3; D may be TRBD1 (5 bases). The CDR3 loop spans 15 amino acids. V was clipped by 2 bases and J by 8 bases, with 16 bases between them. Germline CDR1 reads KGHSH; CDR2 reads LQKENI. Written as DNA, the CDR3 is TGTGCCAGCTCACCATGGGGGACCCCTGAATACACCATATATTTT. It encodes CASSPWGTPEYTIYF. The variable domain in full, with the rest retrieved from reference TRBV18 and TRBJ1-3, is NAGVMQNPRHLVRRRGQEARLRCSPMKGHSHVYWYRQLPEEGLKFMVYLQKENIIDESGMPKERFSAEFPKEGPSILRIQQVVRGDSAAYFCASSPWGTPEYTIYFGEGSWLTVV.

The gene calls are TRBV11-2 and TRBJ1-2; no clear D gene. CDR1 and CDR2 (germline): SGHAT, FQNNGV. There are 18 residues in the CDR3. Trimming removed 4 bases from V and 4 bases from J, with 25 bases in between. CDR3 coding DNA: TGTGCCAGCAGCTCACCCACCTCCAGGCGGGGTTTAGCCTATGGCTACACCTTC. Translating it yields CASSSPTSRRGLAYGYTF.

The chain links TRBV6-6 to TRBJ1-1, with 8 nucleotides matching TRBD1. The CDR3 sequence is 13 residues long. Germline V gene sequence: CDR1 MNHNY, CDR2 SVGAGI (reference sequence). Trimming removed 7 bases from V and 5 bases from J; junction bases left unmatched: 6. As DNA, the CDR3 is TGTGCCAGCATTGGACAGGGTACGACTGAAGCTTTCTTT. Encoded protein: CASIGQGTTEAFF.

The chain is built from TRBV7-6 and TRBJ2-7; no clear D gene. The V gene's germline CDR1 is SGHVS and CDR2 FNYEAQ. V was trimmed by 6 bases and J by 2 bases, leaving 20 bases between them. The length of the CDR3 is 16 residues. The CDR3 protein is CASRNASSTKAYEQYF. CDR3 sequence (DNA): TGTGCCAGCAGAAATGCCTCTTCGACCAAAGCCTACGAGCAGTACTTC.

This clone was detected once. J is TRBJ1-5 and V is TRBV6-2 or TRBV6-3; D is undetermined. The V gene's germline CDR1 is MNHEY and CDR2 SVGEGT. The V and J ends lost 5 bases and 4 bases respectively, with 12 bases between them. CDR3 length: 14 amino acids. The DNA for the CDR3 is TGTGCCAGCAGTGAGAACTTCGAGAATCAGCCCCAGCATTTT. This gives the protein CASSENFENQPQHF.

This sequence joins TRBV4-1 and TRBJ2-1, with 10 bases that match TRBD1. The junction had 8 bases not matched to a gene; V was cut back by 2 bases and J by 7 bases. CDR3 size: 16 residues. CDR1 and CDR2 from the germline V gene are MGHRA and YSYEKL. The CDR3 DNA reads TGCGCCAGCAGCCAACCGCGACAGGGGGCCTTTAATGAGCAGTTCTTC. Translating gives CASSQPRQGAFNEQFF.